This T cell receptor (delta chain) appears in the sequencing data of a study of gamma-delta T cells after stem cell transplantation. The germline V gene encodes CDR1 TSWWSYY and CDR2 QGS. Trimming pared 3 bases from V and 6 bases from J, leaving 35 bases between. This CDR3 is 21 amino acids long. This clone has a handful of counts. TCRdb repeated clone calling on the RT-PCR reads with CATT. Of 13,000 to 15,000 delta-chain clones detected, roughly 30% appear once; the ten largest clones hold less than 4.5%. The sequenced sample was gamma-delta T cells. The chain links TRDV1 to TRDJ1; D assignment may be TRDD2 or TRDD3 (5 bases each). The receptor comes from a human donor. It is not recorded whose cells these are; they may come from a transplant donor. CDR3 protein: CALGDPRLATPRGGAFYKLIF. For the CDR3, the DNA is TGTGCTCTTGGGGATCCACGTTTGGCTACGCCTCGCGGTGGGGCCTTCTATAAACTCATCTTT.